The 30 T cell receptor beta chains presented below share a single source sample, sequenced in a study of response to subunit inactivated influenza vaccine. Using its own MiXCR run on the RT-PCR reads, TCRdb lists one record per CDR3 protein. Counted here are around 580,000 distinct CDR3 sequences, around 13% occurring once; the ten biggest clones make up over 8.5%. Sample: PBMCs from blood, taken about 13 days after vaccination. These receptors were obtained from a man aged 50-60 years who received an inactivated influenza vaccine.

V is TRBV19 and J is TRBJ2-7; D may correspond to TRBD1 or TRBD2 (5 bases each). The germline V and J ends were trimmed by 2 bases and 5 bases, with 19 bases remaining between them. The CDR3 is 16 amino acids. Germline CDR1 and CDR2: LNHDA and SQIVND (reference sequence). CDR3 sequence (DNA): TGTGCCAGTAGTATATCGTCCGGGACGGGGATCAACGAGCAGTACTTC. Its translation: CASSISSGTGINEQYF. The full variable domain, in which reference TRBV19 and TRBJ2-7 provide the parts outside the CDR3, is DGGITQSPKYLFRKEGQNVTLSCEQNLNHDAMYWYRQDPGQGLRLIYYSQIVNDFQKGDIAEGYSVSREKKESFPLTVTSAQKNPTAFYLCASSISSGTGINEQYFGPGTRLTVT.

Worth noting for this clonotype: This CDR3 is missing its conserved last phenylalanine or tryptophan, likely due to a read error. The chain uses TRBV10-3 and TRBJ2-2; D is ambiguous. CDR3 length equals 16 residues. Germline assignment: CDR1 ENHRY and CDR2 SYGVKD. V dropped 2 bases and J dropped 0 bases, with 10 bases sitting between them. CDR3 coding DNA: TGTGCCATCAGTGAGGGATGGGTCGCGAACACCGGGGAGCTGTTTCTT. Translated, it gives CAISEGWVANTGELFL.

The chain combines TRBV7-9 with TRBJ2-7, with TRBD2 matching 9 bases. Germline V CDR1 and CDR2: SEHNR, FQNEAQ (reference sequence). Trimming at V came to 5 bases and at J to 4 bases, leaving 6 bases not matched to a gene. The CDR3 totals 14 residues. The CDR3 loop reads CASSDSGRGYEQYF. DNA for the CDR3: TGTGCCAGCAGCGATAGCGGGAGAGGTTACGAGCAGTACTTC.

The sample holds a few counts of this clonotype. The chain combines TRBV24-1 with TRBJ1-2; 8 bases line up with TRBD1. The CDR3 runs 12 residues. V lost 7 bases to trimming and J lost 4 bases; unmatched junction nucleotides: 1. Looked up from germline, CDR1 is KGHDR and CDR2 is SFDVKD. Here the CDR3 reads CATSGTGYGYTF. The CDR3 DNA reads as TGTGCCACCAGCGGGACAGGCTATGGCTACACCTTC.

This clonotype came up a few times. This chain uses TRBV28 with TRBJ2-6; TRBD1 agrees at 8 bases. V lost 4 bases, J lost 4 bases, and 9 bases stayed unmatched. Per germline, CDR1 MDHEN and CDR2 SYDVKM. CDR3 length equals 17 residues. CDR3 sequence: CASSSYQGAQGANVLTF. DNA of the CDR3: TGTGCCAGCAGTTCCTACCAGGGGGCGCAAGGGGCCAACGTCCTGACTTTC.

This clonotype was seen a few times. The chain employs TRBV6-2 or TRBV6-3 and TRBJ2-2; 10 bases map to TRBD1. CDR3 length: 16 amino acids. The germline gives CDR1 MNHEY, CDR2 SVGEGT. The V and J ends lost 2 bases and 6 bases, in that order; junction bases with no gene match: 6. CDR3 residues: CASSYGPGTGAGELFF. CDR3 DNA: TGTGCCAGCAGTTACGGACCCGGGACAGGGGCCGGGGAGCTGTTTTTT.

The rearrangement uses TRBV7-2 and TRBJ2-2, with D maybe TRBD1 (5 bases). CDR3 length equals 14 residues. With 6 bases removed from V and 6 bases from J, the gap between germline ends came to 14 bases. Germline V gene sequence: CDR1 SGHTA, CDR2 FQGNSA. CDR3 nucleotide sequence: TGTGCCAGCAGTGTCAGGGTACGGGCCGGGGAGCTGTTTTTT. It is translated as CASSVRVRAGELFF.

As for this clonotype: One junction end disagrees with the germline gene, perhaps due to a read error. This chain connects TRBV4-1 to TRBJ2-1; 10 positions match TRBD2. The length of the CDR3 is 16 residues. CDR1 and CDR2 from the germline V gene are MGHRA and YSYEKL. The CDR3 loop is CASRQATSGGANEQFF. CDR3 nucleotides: TGCGCCAGCAGACAAGCAACCAGCGGGGGGGCCAATGAGCAGTTCTTC.

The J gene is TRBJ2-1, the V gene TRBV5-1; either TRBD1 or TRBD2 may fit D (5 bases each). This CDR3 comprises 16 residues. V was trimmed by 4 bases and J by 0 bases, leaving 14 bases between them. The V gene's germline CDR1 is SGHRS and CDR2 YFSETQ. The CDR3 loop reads CASSLGTSSSYNEQFF. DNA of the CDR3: TGCGCCAGCAGCCTAGGGACCTCCAGCTCCTACAATGAGCAGTTCTTC.

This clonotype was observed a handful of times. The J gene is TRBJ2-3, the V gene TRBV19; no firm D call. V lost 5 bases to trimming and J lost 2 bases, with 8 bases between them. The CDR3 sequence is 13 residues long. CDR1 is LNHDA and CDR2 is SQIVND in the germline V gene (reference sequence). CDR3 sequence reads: CASSLRTTDTQYF. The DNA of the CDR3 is TGTGCCAGTAGTTTAAGAACCACAGATACGCAGTATTTT.

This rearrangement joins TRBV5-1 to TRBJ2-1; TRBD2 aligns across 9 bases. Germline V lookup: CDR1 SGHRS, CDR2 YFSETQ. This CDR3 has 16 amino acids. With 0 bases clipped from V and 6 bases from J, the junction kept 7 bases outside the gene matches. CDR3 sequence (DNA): TGCGCCAGCAGCTTGGCGGCGGGGGGGCCGGGCAATGAGCAGTTCTTC. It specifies CASSLAAGGPGNEQFF.

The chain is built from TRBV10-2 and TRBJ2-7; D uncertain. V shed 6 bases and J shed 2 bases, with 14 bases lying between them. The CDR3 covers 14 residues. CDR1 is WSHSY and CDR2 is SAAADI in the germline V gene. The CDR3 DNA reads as TGCGCCAGCAGGGGAAATACAGTGACCTACGAGCAGTACTTC. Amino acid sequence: CASRGNTVTYEQYF.

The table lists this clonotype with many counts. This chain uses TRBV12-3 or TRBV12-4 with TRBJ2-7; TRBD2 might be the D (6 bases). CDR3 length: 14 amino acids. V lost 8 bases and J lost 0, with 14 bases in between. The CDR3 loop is CASGEGGNSYEQYF. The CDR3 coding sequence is TGTGCCAGCGGCGAGGGAGGCAACTCCTACGAGCAGTACTTC.

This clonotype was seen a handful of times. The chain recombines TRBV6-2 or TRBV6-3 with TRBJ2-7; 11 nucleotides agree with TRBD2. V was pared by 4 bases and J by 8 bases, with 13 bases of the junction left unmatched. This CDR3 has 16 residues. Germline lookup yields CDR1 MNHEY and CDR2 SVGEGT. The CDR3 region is CASSSSGLAGSKKQYF. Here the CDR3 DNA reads TGTGCCAGCAGTTCCTCCGGACTAGCGGGTTCGAAGAAGCAGTACTTC.

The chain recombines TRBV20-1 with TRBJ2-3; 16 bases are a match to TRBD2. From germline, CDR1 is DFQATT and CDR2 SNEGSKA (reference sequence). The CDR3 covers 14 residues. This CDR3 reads CRGTSGRASDTQYF. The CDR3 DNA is TGCAGGGGGACTAGCGGGAGGGCCTCAGATACGCAGTATTTT.

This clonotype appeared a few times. DNA of the CDR3: TGCAGTGCTAGATTGACGGGAGGAGGCAATCAGCCCCAGCATTTT. It encodes CSARLTGGGNQPQHF. This sequence joins TRBV20-1 and TRBJ1-5, with D unresolved. CDR3 length: 15 amino acids. Trimming removed 2 bases from V and 2 bases from J, with 13 bases in between. CDR1 and CDR2 from the germline V gene are DFQATT and SNEGSKA (reference sequence).

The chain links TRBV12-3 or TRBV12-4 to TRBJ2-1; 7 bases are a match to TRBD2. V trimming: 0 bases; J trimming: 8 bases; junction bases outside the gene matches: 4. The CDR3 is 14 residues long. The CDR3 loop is CASSLARGIYEQFF. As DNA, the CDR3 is TGTGCCAGCAGTTTAGCGCGGGGGATCTATGAGCAGTTCTTC.

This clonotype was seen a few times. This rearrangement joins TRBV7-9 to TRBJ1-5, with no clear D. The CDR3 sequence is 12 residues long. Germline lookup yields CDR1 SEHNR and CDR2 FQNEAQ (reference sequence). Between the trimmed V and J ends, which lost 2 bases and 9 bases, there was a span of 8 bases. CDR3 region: CASSLSYMPQHF. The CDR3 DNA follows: TGTGCCAGCAGCTTAAGTTACATGCCCCAGCATTTT.

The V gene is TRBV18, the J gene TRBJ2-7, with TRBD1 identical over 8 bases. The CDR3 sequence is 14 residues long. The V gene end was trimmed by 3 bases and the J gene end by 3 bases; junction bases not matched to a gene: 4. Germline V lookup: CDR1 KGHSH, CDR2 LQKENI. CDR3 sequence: CASSPGQEYYEQYF. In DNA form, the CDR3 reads TGTGCCAGCTCACCGGGACAGGAATACTACGAGCAGTACTTC. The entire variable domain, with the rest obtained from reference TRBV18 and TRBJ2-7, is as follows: NAGVMQNPRHLVRRRGQEARLRCSPMKGHSHVYWYRQLPEEGLKFMVYLQKENIIDESGMPKERFSAEFPKEGPSILRIQQVVRGDSAAYFCASSPGQEYYEQYFGPGTRLTVT.

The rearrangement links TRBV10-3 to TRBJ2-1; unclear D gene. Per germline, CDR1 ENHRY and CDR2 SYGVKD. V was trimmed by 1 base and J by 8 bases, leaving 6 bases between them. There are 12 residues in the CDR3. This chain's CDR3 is CAISELVDEQFF. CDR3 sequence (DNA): TGTGCCATCAGTGAGTTGGTAGATGAGCAGTTCTTC.

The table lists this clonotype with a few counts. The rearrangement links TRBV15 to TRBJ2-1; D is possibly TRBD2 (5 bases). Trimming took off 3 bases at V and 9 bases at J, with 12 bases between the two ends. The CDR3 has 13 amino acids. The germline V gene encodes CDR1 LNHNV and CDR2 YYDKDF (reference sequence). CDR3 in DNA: TGTGCCACCAGCAGGATAGAGCGGAGTGAGCAGTTCTTC. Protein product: CATSRIERSEQFF.

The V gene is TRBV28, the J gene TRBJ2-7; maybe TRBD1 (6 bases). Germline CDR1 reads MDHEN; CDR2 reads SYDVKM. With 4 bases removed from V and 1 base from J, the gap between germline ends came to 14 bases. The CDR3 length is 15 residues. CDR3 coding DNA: TGTGCCAGCAGTTGGGGGCGGGCCTTGTCCTACGAGCAGTACTTC. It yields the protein CASSWGRALSYEQYF.

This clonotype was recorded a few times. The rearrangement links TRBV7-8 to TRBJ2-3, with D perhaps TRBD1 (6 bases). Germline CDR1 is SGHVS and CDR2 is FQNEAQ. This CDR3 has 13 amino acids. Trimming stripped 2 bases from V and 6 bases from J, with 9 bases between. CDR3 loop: CASSLPDRDTQYF. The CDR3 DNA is TGTGCCAGCAGCTTACCAGACAGGGATACGCAGTATTTT. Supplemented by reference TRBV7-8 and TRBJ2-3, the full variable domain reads GAGVSQSPRYKVAKRGQDVALRCDPISGHVSLFWYQQALGQGPEFLTYFQNEAQLDKSGLPSDRFFAERPEGSVSTLKIQRTQQEDSAVYLCASSLPDRDTQYFGPGTRLTVL.

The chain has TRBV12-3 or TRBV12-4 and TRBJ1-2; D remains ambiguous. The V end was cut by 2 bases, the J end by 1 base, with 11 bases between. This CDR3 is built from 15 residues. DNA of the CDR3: TGTGCCAGCAGTTTAAGGGTGATCGTTAACTATGGCTACACCTTC. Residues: CASSLRVIVNYGYTF.

Here the CDR3 reads CASTPGAHSNQPQHF. The CDR3 DNA reads TGTGCCAGCACCCCGGGGGCCCATAGCAATCAGCCCCAGCATTTT. This chain connects TRBV27 to TRBJ1-5, with a possible D match to TRBD1 (6 bases). Trimming took off 7 bases at V and 0 bases at J, with 13 bases between the two ends. Per the germline V gene, CDR1 is MNHEY and CDR2 is SMNVEV (reference sequence). This CDR3 is built from 15 residues.

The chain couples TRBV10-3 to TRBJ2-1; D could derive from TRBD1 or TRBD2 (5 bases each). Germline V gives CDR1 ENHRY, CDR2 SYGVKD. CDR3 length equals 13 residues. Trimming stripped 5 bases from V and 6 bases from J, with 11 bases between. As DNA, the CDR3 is TGTGCCATCAGTTACGGGACCCCCAATGAGCAGTTCTTC. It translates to CAISYGTPNEQFF.

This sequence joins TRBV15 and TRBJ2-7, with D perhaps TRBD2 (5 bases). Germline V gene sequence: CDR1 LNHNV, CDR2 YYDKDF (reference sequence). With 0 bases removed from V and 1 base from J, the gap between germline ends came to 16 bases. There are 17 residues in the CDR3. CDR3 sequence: CATSRDRARVVSYEQYF. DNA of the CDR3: TGTGCCACCAGCAGAGATCGGGCGAGGGTCGTTTCCTACGAGCAGTACTTC.

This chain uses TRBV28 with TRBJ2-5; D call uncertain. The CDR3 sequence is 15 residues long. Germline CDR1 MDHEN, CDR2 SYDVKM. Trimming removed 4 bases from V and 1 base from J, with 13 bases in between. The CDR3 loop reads CASSYPGHPQETQYF. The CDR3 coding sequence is TGTGCCAGCAGTTACCCGGGCCATCCCCAAGAGACCCAGTACTTC. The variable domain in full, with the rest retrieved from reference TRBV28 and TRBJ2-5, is DVKVTQSSRYLVKRTGEKVFLECVQDMDHENMFWYRQDPGLGLRLIYFSYDVKMKEKGDIPEGYSVSREKKERFSLILESASTNQTSMYLCASSYPGHPQETQYFGPGTRLLVL.

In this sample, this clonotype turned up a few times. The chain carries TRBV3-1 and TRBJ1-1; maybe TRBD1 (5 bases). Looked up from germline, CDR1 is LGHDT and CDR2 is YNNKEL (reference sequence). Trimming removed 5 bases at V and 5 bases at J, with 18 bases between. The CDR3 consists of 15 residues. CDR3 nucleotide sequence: TGTGCCAGCAGCGTCTATTCCGGGACGGGGACTGAAGCTTTCTTT. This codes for CASSVYSGTGTEAFF.

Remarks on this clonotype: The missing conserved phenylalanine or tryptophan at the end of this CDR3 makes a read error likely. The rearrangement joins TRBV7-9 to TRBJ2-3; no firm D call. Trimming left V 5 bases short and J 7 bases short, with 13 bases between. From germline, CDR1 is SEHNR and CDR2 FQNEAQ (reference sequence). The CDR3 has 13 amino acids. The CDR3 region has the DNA TGTGCCAGCAGCCCCCAAGATGAGTATACGCAGTATTTG. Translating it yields CASSPQDEYTQYL.